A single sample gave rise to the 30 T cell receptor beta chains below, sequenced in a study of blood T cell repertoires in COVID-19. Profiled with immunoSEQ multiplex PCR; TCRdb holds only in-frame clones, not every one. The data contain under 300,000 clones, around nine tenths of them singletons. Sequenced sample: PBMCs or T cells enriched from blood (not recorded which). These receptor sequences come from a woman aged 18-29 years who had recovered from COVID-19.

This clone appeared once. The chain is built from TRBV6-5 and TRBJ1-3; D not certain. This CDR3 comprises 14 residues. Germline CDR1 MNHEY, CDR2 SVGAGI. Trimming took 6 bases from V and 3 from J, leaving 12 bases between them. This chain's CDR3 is CASSARGGGNTIYF. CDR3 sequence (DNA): TGTGCCAGCAGCGCCCGGGGTGGTGGAAACACCATATATTTT.

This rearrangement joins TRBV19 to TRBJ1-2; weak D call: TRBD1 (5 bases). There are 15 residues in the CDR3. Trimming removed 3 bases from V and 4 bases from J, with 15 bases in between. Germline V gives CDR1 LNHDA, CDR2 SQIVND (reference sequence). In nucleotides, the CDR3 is TGTGCCAGTAGTATGTCTACAGGTCGTCCCTATGGCTACACCTTC. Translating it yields CASSMSTGRPYGYTF.

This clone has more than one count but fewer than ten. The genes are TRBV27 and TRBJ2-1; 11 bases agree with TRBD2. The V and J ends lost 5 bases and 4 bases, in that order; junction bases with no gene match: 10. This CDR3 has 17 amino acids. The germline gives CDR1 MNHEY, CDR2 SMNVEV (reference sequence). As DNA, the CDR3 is TGTGCCAGCAGTCTAGATATAGCGGGAGGGCCTTACAATGAGCAGTTCTTC. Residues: CASSLDIAGGPYNEQFF.

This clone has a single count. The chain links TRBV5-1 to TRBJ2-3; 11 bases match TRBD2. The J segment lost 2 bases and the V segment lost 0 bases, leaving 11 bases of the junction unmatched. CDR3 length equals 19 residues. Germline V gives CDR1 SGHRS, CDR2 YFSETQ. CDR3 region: CASSLVLSSTSGTTDTQYF. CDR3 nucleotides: TGCGCCAGCAGCTTGGTCCTTTCGTCGACTAGCGGGACCACAGATACGCAGTATTTT.

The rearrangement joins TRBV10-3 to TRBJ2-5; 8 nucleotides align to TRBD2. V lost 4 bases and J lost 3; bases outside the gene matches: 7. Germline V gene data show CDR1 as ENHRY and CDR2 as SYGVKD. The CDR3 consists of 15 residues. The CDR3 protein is CAISGVAGTEETQYF. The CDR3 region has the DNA TGTGCCATCAGTGGGGTAGCGGGAACGGAAGAGACCCAGTACTTC.

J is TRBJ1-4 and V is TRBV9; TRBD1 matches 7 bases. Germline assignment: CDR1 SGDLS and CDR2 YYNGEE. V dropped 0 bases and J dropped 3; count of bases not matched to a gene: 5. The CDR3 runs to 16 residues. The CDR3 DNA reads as TGTGCCAGCAGCGTAGATGGGACAGCGGCTAATGAAAAACTGTTTTTT. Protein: CASSVDGTAANEKLFF.

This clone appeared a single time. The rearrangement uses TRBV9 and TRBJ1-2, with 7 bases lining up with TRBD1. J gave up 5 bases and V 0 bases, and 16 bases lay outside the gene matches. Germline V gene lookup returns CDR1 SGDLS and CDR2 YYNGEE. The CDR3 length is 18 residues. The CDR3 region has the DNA TGTGCCAGCAGCGTAGGCAACGCCGGGACAGTTGTCGGTTATGGCTACACCTTC. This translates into CASSVGNAGTVVGYGYTF.

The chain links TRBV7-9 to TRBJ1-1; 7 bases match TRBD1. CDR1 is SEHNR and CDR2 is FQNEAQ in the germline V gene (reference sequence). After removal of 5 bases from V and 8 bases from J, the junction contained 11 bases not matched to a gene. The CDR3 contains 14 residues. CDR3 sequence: CASSAMTGPLEAFF. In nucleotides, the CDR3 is TGTGCCAGCAGCGCAATGACAGGGCCTCTGGAAGCTTTCTTT.

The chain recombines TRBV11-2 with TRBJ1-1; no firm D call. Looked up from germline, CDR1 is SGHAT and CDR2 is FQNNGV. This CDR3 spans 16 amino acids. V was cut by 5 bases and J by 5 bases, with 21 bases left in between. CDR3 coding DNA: TGTGCCAGCAGCCCGAGTGGTCGGGGAGGGCGAACTGAAGCTTTCTTT. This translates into CASSPSGRGGRTEAFF. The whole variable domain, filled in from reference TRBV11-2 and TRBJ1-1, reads EAGVAQSPRYKIIEKRQSVAFWCNPISGHATLYWYQQILGQGPKLLIQFQNNGVVDDSQLPKDRFSAERLKGVDSTLKIQPAKLEDSAVYLCASSPSGRGGRTEAFFGQGTRLTVV.

CDR3 DNA: TGTGCCAGCAGCCGACAGGCCTCTAACTATGGCTACACCTTC. Translated: CASSRQASNYGYTF. V gene TRBV2 combines with J gene TRBJ1-2; TRBD1 might be the D (6 bases). Per germline, CDR1 SNHLY and CDR2 FYNNEI. The ends were cut back, 6 bases at V and 0 bases at J, with 11 bases in the middle. The CDR3 length is 14 residues.

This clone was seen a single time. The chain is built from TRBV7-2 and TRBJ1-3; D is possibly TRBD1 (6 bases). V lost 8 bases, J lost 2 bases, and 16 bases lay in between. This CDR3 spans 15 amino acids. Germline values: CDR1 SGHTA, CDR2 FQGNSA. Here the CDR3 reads CASSPAWGPGNTIYF. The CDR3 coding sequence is TGTGCCAGCTCCCCCGCTTGGGGGCCTGGAAACACCATATATTTT. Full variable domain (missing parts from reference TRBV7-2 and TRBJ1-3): GAGVSQSPSNKVTEKGKDVELRCDPISGHTALYWYRQSLGQGLEFLIYFQGNSAPDKSGLPSDRFSAERTGGSVSTLTIQRTQQEDSAVYLCASSPAWGPGNTIYFGEGSWLTVV.

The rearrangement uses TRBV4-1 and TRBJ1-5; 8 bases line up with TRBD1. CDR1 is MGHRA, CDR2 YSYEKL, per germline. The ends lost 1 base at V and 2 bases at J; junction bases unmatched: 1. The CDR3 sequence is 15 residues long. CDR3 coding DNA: TGCGCCAGCAGCCAAGGGACAGGGCGCAATCAGCCCCAGCATTTT. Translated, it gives CASSQGTGRNQPQHF.

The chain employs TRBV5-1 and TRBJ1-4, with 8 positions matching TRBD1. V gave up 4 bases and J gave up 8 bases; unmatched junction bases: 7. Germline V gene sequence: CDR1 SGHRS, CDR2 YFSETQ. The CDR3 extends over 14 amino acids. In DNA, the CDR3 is TGCGCCAGCAGCCGACAGGGGCCTAGGGAAAAACTGTTTTTT. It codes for CASSRQGPREKLFF.

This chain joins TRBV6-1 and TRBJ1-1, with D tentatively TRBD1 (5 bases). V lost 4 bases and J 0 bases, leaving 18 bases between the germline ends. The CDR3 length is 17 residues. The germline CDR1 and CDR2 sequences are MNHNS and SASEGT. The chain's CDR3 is CASSVSSSGYLNTEAFF. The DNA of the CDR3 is TGTGCCAGCAGTGTTTCTTCCTCAGGGTACCTGAACACTGAAGCTTTCTTT.

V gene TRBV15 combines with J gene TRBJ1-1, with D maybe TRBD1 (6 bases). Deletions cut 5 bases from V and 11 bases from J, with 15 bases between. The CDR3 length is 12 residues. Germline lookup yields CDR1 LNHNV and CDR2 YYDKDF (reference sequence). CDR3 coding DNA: TGTGCCACCAGCGGAGGGGGGGGCAGGGCTTTCTTT. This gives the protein CATSGGGGRAFF.

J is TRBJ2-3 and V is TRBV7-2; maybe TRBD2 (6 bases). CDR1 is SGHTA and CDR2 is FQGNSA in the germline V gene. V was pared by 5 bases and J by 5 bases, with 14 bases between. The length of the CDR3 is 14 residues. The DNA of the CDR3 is TGTGCCAGCAGCCTAGTAAGAGCGGGAGATACGCAGTATTTT. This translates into CASSLVRAGDTQYF.

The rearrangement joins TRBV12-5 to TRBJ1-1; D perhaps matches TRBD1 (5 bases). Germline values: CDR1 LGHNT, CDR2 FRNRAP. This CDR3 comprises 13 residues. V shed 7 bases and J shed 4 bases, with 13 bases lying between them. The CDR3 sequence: CASDEFRGTEAFF. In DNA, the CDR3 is TGTGCTAGTGATGAGTTTAGGGGCACTGAAGCTTTCTTT.

In DNA form, the CDR3 reads TGTGCCAGCTCACCATCCCGGACAGGTGAAGCTTTCTTT. Protein sequence: CASSPSRTGEAFF. The chain combines TRBV18 with TRBJ1-1, with TRBD1 identical over 7 bases. CDR1 and CDR2 (germline): KGHSH, LQKENI. The CDR3 runs 13 residues. V lost 2 bases, J lost 7 bases, and 4 bases stayed unmatched.

CDR3 protein: CASSLGESSGANVLTF. The CDR3 coding sequence is TGCGCCAGCAGCTTGGGGGAGAGCTCTGGGGCCAACGTCCTGACTTTC. This sequence joins TRBV5-1 and TRBJ2-6, with a weak D call TRBD2 (5 bases). Trimming took 0 bases from V and 0 from J, leaving 7 bases between them. Germline V CDR1 and CDR2: SGHRS, YFSETQ. This CDR3 has 16 residues.

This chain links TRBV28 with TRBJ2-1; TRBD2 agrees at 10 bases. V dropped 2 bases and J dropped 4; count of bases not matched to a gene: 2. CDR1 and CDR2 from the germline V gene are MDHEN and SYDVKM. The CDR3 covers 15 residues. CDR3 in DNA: TGTGCCAGCAGTTTAAGGACTAGCGGATACAATGAGCAGTTCTTC. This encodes CASSLRTSGYNEQFF.

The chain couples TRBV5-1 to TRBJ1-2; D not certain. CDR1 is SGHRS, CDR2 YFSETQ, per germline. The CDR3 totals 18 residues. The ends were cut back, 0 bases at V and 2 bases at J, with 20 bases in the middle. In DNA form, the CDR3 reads TGCGCCAGCAGCTTGGACCCCCATGGATCGGGTGCCAACTATGGCTACACCTTC. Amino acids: CASSLDPHGSGANYGYTF. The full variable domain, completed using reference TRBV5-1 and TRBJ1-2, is KAGVTQTPRYLIKTRGQQVTLSCSPISGHRSVSWYQQTPGQGLQFLFEYFSETQRNKGNFPGRFSGRQFSNSRSEMNVSTLELGDSALYLCASSLDPHGSGANYGYTFGSGTRLTVV.

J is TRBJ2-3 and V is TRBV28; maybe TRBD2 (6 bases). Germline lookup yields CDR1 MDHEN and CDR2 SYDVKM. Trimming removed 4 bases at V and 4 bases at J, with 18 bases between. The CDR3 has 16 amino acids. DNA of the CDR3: TGTGCCAGCAGTTCCCCCGGGACTCAAAAGGCAGATACGCAGTATTTT. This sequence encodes CASSSPGTQKADTQYF.

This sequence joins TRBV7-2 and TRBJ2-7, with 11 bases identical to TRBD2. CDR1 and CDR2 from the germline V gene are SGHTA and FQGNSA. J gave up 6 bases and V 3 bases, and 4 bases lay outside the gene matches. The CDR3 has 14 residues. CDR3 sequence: CASSLSLAGAEQYF. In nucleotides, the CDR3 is TGTGCCAGCAGCTTGTCACTAGCGGGGGCCGAGCAGTACTTC.

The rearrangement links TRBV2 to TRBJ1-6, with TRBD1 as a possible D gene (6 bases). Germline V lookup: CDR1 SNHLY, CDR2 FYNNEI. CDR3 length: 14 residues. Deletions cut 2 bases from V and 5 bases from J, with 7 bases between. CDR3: CASSETGNNSPLHF. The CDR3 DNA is TGTGCCAGCAGTGAAACAGGGAATAATTCACCCCTCCACTTT.

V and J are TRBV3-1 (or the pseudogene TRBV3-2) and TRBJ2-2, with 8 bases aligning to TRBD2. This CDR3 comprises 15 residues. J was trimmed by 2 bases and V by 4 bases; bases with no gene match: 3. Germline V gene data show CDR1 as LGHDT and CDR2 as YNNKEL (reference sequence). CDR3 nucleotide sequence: TGTGCCAGCAGCCGACTAGCGATAAACACCGGGGAGCTGTTTTTT. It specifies CASSRLAINTGELFF.

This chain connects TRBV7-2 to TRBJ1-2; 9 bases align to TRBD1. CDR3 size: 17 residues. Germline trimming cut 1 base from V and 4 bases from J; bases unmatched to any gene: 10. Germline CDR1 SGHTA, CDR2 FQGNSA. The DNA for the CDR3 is TGTGCCAGCAGCTTAGGGCTTACAGGGGGCTCTGGCTATGGCTACACCTTC. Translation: CASSLGLTGGSGYGYTF.

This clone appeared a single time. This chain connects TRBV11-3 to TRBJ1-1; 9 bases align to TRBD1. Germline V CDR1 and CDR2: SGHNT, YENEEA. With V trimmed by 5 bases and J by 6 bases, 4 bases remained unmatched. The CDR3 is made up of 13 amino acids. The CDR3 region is CASSQQGAPEAFF. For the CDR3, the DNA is TGTGCCAGCAGCCAACAGGGGGCTCCTGAAGCTTTCTTT.

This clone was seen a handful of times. CDR3 sequence (DNA): TGTGCCAGCAGTTCCGGGACAGGGGGCGTTGAGATGAACACTGAAGCTTTCTTT. It is translated as CASSSGTGGVEMNTEAFF. The chain has TRBV28 and TRBJ1-1; TRBD1 agrees at 12 bases. The CDR3 contains 18 residues. Trimming removed 4 bases from V and 0 bases from J; junction bases left unmatched: 9. In germline, CDR1 is MDHEN, CDR2 SYDVKM. Looking up the rest from reference TRBV28 and TRBJ1-1 gives the full variable domain: DVKVTQSSRYLVKRTGEKVFLECVQDMDHENMFWYRQDPGLGLRLIYFSYDVKMKEKGDIPEGYSVSREKKERFSLILESASTNQTSMYLCASSSGTGGVEMNTEAFFGQGTRLTVV.

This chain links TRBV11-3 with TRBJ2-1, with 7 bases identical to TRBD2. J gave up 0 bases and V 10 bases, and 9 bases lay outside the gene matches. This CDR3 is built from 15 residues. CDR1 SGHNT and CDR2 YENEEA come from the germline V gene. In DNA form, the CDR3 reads TGTGCCAACTTAGCGGGCGAGAGCTCCTACAATGAGCAGTTCTTC. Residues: CANLAGESSYNEQFF.

CDR3 region: CASKAPATNEKLFF. The CDR3 DNA sequence: TGTGCCAGCAAAGCGCCCGCAACTAATGAAAAACTGTTTTTT. The chain joins TRBV3-1 (or the pseudogene TRBV3-2) to TRBJ1-4, with D unclear. Trimming left V 7 bases short and J 0 bases short, with 9 bases between. The germline V gene has CDR1 LGHDT and CDR2 YNNKEL (reference sequence). The CDR3 is 14 residues long.